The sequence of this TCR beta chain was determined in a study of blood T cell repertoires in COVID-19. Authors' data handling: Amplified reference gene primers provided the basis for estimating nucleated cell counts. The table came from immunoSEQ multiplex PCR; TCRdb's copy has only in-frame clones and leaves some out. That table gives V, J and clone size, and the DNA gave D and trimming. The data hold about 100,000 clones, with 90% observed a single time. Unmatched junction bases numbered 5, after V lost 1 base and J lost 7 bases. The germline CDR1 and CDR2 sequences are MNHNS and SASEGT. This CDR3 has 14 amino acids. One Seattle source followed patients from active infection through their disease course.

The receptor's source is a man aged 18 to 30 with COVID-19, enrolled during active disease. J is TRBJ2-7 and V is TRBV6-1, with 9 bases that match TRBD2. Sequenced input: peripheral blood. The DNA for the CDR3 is TGTGCCAGCAGTGAAGGGCGGGAGGGCCTGGAGCAGTACTTC. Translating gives CASSEGREGLEQYF.